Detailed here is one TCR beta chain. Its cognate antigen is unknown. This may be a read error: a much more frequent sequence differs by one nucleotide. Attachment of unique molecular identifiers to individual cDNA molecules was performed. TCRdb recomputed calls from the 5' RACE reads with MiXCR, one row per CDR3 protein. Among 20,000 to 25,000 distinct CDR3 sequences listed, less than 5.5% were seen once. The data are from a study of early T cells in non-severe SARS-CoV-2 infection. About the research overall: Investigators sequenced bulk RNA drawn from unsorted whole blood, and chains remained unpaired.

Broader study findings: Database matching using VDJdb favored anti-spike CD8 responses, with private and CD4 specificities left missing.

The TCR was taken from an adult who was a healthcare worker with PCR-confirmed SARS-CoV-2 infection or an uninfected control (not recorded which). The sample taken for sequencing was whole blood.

The chain's CDR3 is CASSVRPGTTGNIIYF. As DNA, the CDR3 is TGTGCCAGTAGTGTCCGGCCCGGGACAACTGGAAACATCATATATTTT. The rearrangement uses TRBV19 and TRBJ1-3, with TRBD1 as a possible D gene (6 bases). This CDR3 has 16 amino acids. CDR1 is LNHDA and CDR2 is SQIVND in the germline V gene (reference sequence).